A selection of T cell receptor beta chains follows, all from one sample in a study of early T cells in non-severe SARS-CoV-2 infection. Using its own MiXCR run on the 5' RACE reads, TCRdb lists one record per CDR3 protein. The sample lists about 60,000 distinct CDR3 sequences, approximately 10% seen once, with around 3.5% in the top ten. Sequenced material: whole blood. All receptors come from an adult who was a healthcare worker with PCR-confirmed SARS-CoV-2 infection or an uninfected control (not recorded which). CDR3s include the opening cysteine and the closing phenylalanine or tryptophan. D genes are given only for firm matches. Rows may omit the clone size; those that give it use once, few, many or a size class.

size,D,V,J,DNA,CDR3
few,-,TRBV28,TRBJ2-1,TGTGCCAGCAGCAACCCTGGGAATGAGCAGTTCTTC,CASSNPGNEQFF
many,TRBD1,TRBV18,TRBJ1-6,TGTGCCAGCTCACGGGACAGGGAGGGCTCACCCCTCCACTTT,CASSRDREGSPLHF
-,-,TRBV6-2/TRBV6-3,TRBJ2-2,TGTGCCAGCAGTTACGAACTACCGCGGGACCCGAACACCGGGGAGCTGTTTTTT,CASSYELPRDPNTGELFF
-,-,TRBV4-3,TRBJ2-1,TGCGCCAGCAGCCAGAAGGTTAGGGACAATGAGCAGTTCTTC,CASSQKVRDNEQFF
-,-,TRBV29-1,TRBJ2-3,TGCAGCGTTGACGAGACAGATACGCAGTATTTT,CSVDETDTQYF
many,-,TRBV27,TRBJ2-7,TGTGCCAGCAGTTTACTGGCCCACTACGAGCAGTACTTC,CASSLLAHYEQYF
many,-,TRBV19,TRBJ1-4,TGTGCCAGTAGTACCGGGACAACTCAGGAAAAACTGTTTTTT,CASSTGTTQEKLFF
few,-,TRBV5-4,TRBJ1-2,TGTGCCAGCAGCTTGGGGGCAGGGAAAGGGCCACTATACGGCTACACCTTC,CASSLGAGKGPLYGYTF
-,-,TRBV29-1,TRBJ2-7,TGCAGCGTTGCCAGCCAGGCGAATTCCTACGAGCAGTACTTC,CSVASQANSYEQYF
-,TRBD2,TRBV12-3/TRBV12-4,TRBJ2-7,TGTGCCAGCAGTTTACTAGCGGGAGTGGGCGAGCAGTACTTC,CASSLLAGVGEQYF
many,-,TRBV6-2/TRBV6-3,TRBJ1-6,TGTGCCAGCAGTTATGGACCGACCTATAATTCACCCCTCCACTTT,CASSYGPTYNSPLHF
few,TRBD2,TRBV5-1,TRBJ2-1,TGCGCCAGCAGCCCCCAAGGACTAGCGGGAGTCAATGAGCAGTTCTTC,CASSPQGLAGVNEQFF
few,-,TRBV7-2,TRBJ2-7,TGTGCCAGCAGCTTAAGGGACCAGCAGTACTTC,CASSLRDQQYF
-,-,TRBV7-2,TRBJ2-7,TGTGCCAGCAGCCATCCATGGCAGTTGTACGAGCAGTACTTC,CASSHPWQLYEQYF
few,-,TRBV6-6,TRBJ1-3,TGTGCCAGCAGTCTGTTGGGGGCTACAGGAAACACCATATATTTT,CASSLLGATGNTIYF
few,-,TRBV5-4,TRBJ2-5,TGTGCCAGCAGCTTGGACAAGGACCCCCACGAGACCCAGTACTTC,CASSLDKDPHETQYF
-,TRBD1,TRBV2,TRBJ2-3,TGTGCCAGCTCAGGACAGGGGAGCTCAGATACGCAGTATTTT,CASSGQGSSDTQYF
-,TRBD1,TRBV9,TRBJ2-7,TGTGCCAGCAGCGTAGGGCAGGGGGCCTCCTACGAGCAGTACTTC,CASSVGQGASYEQYF
-,TRBD2,TRBV5-5,TRBJ2-5,TGTGCCAGCAGCTTGTTCGGCGGGAGAGAGACCCAGTACTTC,CASSLFGGRETQYF
few,TRBD2,TRBV11-2,TRBJ2-1,TGTGCCAGCAGCTTAGTTGGACTAGCGGGCCTTAGCTCCTACAATGAGCAGTTCTTC,CASSLVGLAGLSSYNEQFF
few,-,TRBV3-1,TRBJ2-6,TGTGCCAGCAGCCAGGGTGCTGGGGCCAACGTCCTGACTTTC,CASSQGAGANVLTF
few,TRBD1,TRBV7-2,TRBJ1-5,TGTGCCAGCAGCTCACCCGGGACAGGGCCGTTTCAGCCCCAGCATTTT,CASSSPGTGPFQPQHF
few,-,TRBV21-1,TRBJ2-3,TGTGCCAGCAGCAAAGCCACCCGGGAGGCCCTCACAGATACGCAGTATTTT,CASSKATREALTDTQYF
few,-,TRBV28,TRBJ2-5,TGTGCCAGCAGTCCCAGGCTCCAAGAGACCCAGTACTTC,CASSPRLQETQYF
many,TRBD1,TRBV12-3/TRBV12-4,TRBJ2-1,TGTGCCAGCAGTCCCACCTACTTTACAACCGGACAGGGACTCTACAATGAGCAGTTCTTC,CASSPTYFTTGQGLYNEQFF
many,-,TRBV30,TRBJ1-6,TGTGCCTGGAGTGTAAATCCAGATTCACCCCTCCACTTT,CAWSVNPDSPLHF
many,-,TRBV7-9,TRBJ2-1,TGTGCCAGCAGCTCCTCTAGCGATGAGCAGTTCTTC,CASSSSSDEQFF
many,TRBD1,TRBV5-1,TRBJ1-4,TGCGCCAGATTGCCCCGGGACAGGGTACTGTTTTTT,CARLPRDRVLFF
many,-,TRBV12-3/TRBV12-4,TRBJ2-7,TGTGCCAGCAGTTCCTTCGGGGGAGCCTACGAGCAGTACTTC,CASSSFGGAYEQYF
many,-,TRBV18,TRBJ2-3,TGTGCCAGCTCACCTTCAGGGGCACGCACAGATACGCAGTATTTT,CASSPSGARTDTQYF
-,TRBD1,TRBV11-3,TRBJ2-7,TGTGCCAGCAGCTCCGAGGGACAGGAGGGGAACGAGCAGTACTTC,CASSSEGQEGNEQYF
many,TRBD1,TRBV11-2,TRBJ2-1,TGTGCCAGCAGCTCCTTCAGGGGGCCTCCTGGGCATGAGCAGTTCTTC,CASSSFRGPPGHEQFF
many,TRBD1,TRBV20-1,TRBJ1-5,TGCAGTGCTAGAGATCTGACAGGGAACTTAAAGCCCCAGCATTTT,CSARDLTGNLKPQHF
-,-,TRBV20-1,TRBJ2-2,TGCAGTGCCCCGACCCCCCCAGCTGGAGTTACCGGGGAGCTGTTTTTT,CSAPTPPAGVTGELFF
few,TRBD2,TRBV7-3,TRBJ2-3,TGTGCCAGCAGCTTAACGTTTGCGGGAGGGGCAGATACGCAGTATTTT,CASSLTFAGGADTQYF
-,TRBD1,TRBV28,TRBJ1-5,TGTGCCACTATTACAGGGGCGCCCTATCAGCCCCAGCATTTT,CATITGAPYQPQHF
many,TRBD2,TRBV29-1,TRBJ2-3,TGCAGCGTACCGGGACTATACACAGATACGCAGTATTTT,CSVPGLYTDTQYF
-,-,TRBV28,TRBJ1-4,TGTGCCAGCAGTTTGACGGGGACTAATGAAAAACTGTTTTTT,CASSLTGTNEKLFF